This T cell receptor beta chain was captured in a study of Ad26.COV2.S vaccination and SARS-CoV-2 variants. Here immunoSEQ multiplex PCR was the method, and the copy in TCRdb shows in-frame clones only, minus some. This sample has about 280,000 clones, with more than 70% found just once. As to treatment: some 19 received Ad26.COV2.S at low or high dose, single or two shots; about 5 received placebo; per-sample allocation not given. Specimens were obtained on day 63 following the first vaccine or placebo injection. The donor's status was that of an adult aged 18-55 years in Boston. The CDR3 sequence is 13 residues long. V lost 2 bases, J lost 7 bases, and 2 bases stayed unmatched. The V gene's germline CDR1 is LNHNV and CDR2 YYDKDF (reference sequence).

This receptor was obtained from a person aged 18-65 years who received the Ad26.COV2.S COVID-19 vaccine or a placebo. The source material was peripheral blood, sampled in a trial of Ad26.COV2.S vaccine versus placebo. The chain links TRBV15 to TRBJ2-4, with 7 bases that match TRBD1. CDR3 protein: CATSRRGRNIQYF. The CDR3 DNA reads TGTGCCACCAGCAGAAGGGGGCGGAACATTCAGTACTTC. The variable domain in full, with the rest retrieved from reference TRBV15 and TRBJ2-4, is DAMVIQNPRYQVTQFGKPVTLSCSQTLNHNVMYWYQQKSSQAPKLLFHYYDKDFNNEADTPDNFQSRRPNTSFCFLDIRSPGLGDTAMYLCATSRRGRNIQYFGAGTRLSVL.